The source of this T cell receptor beta chain is a study of neurological immune-mediated disorders. Study context: A relapsing-remitting course was seen in most of the roughly 34 multiple sclerosis patients and a secondary progressive course in 3.

TCRdb itself ran the 5' RACE reads through MiXCR, one entry per CDR3 protein. The sample gives 65,000 to 90,000 distinct CDR3 sequences, 3.2% of which show up once; 4.5% to 6.5% is in the top ten. This clonotype was counted many times. Sequenced input: PBMCs. The receptor was derived from a woman aged 45-65 years with multiple sclerosis.

CDR3 loop: CASSLTGGSYEQYV. In DNA, the CDR3 is TGTGCCAGCAGTCTCACAGGGGGCTCGTACGAGCAGTACGTC. The V call is TRBV28, the J call TRBJ2-7, with TRBD1 identical over 9 bases. Germline CDR1 is MDHEN and CDR2 is SYDVKM. V lost 5 bases to trimming and J lost 4 bases; unmatched junction nucleotides: 6. CDR3 length: 14 residues.